This T cell receptor beta chain was documented in a study of beta chain features in type 1 diabetes. Since all of the isolated RNA was reverse transcribed, expressed TCRB transcripts were what got sequenced. The protocol was immunoSEQ multiplex PCR, while the TCRdb copy is restricted to in-frame clones and leaves out a portion. The repertoire holds approximately 380,000 clones, with roughly 15% as singletons. This clone has just a few counts. V gave up 3 bases and J gave up 7 bases, with 10 bases separating them. Germline V gene data show CDR1 as KGHSH and CDR2 as LQKENI. The CDR3 is 14 amino acids. Input material: naive CD4+ T cells from blood. This clonotype was obtained from a woman aged 18-30 years in good health. This sequence joins TRBV18 and TRBJ2-6; D is unresolved. CDR3 residues: CASSPTSDANVLTF. The CDR3 DNA sequence: TGTGCCAGCTCACCTACCAGCGATGCCAACGTCCTGACTTTC.